This T cell receptor beta chain was sequenced for a study of cytotoxic CD8 clonotypes in ibrutinib-treated CLL. Here immunoSEQ multiplex PCR was the method, and the copy in TCRdb shows in-frame clones only, minus some. This table has approximately 280,000 clones, roughly three quarters appearing once. This CDR3 is 18 amino acids long. The germline V gene encodes CDR1 MGHRA and CDR2 YSYEKL. Trimming shortened V by 0 bases and J by 3 bases, and 17 bases separated the two germline ends. The receptor was isolated from a human donor with chronic lymphocytic leukemia. Source: PBMCs, taken at disease progression, from a patient treated with ibrutinib. The V and J genes are TRBV4-1 and TRBJ1-4, with D maybe TRBD1 (6 bases). The CDR3 loop reads CASSQEGAAGFSNEKLFF. CDR3 coding DNA: TGCGCCAGCAGCCAAGAGGGGGCAGCAGGGTTCTCTAATGAAAAACTGTTTTTT.